This T cell receptor beta chain was recorded in a study of Ad26.COV2.S vaccination and SARS-CoV-2 variants. Assay: immunoSEQ multiplex PCR; the TCRdb copy retains only in-frame clones and omits some. The sample holds a few hundred thousand clones, 83% seen once. Noted treatment: over 15 received Ad26.COV2.S at low or high dose, single or two shots; roughly five received placebo; per-sample allocation not given. Sampling occurred on day 63 after the first vaccine or placebo injection. The sequence derives from a person between 18 and 65 years old who received the Ad26.COV2.S COVID-19 vaccine or a placebo. The specimen comprised peripheral blood, sampled in a trial of Ad26.COV2.S vaccine versus placebo.

The CDR3 reads CASSPGARYYSYEQYF. Written as DNA, the CDR3 is TGTGCCAGCAGCCCGGGGGCCAGATACTACTCCTACGAGCAGTACTTC. The chain has TRBV7-9 and TRBJ2-7; D possibly uses TRBD1 or TRBD2 (6 bases each). Germline assignment: CDR1 SEHNR and CDR2 FQNEAQ (reference sequence). This CDR3 region has 16 residues. V was trimmed by 5 bases and J by 0 bases, leaving 17 bases between them.